The 7 T cell receptor beta chains presented below share a single source sample, sequenced in a study of regulatory T cells in long-lasting Graves disease. Time point defined: newly diagnosed GD, antithyroid drugs for less than 3 months. Generation of the TCR library employed RNA extracted from PBMCs. Construction of TCR beta libraries relied on iRepertoire HTBI primers and on Arm-PCR targeting CDR3 regions. MiXCR was run by TCRdb on the multiplex PCR reads, yielding one entry per CDR3 protein. The sample lists about 610,000 distinct CDR3 sequences, about 16% occurring once. The same specimen was also included in a second study, on T cells in Graves' hyperthyroidism and ophthalmopathy.

The sequencing used peripheral blood mononuclear cells (PBMCs), collected at new diagnosis, from a patient treated with antithyroid drugs. The receptors come from a man aged 18 to 30 with Graves disease.

The chain recombines TRBV6-5 with TRBJ1-1; a possible D gene is TRBD1 (5 bases). The CDR3 length is 12 residues. V lost 2 bases and J 9 bases, leaving 10 bases between the germline ends. Germline lookup yields CDR1 MNHEY and CDR2 SVGAGI. In DNA form, the CDR3 reads TGTGCCAGCAGTTACGTCCAGGGACAAGCTTTCTTT. Its translation is CASSYVQGQAFF.

The rearrangement links TRBV15 to TRBJ1-4; 7 bases fit TRBD1. The CDR3 has 17 amino acids. Per the germline V gene, CDR1 is LNHNV and CDR2 is YYDKDF (reference sequence). V lost 0 bases to trimming and J lost 0 bases; unmatched junction nucleotides: 4. The CDR3 spells CATSREPGQSTNEKLFF. The CDR3, as DNA: TGTGCCACCAGCAGAGAACCGGGACAGTCAACTAATGAAAAACTGTTTTTT.

Turning to this clonotype: With a much larger clone just one base away, this may be a read error. CDR3 protein: CASTPGTDNSPLHF. The CDR3 nucleotides read TGTGCCAGCACCCCCGGGACAGATAATTCACCCCTCCACTTT. This chain joins TRBV5-6 and TRBJ1-6; 7 bases fit TRBD1. CDR3 length equals 14 residues. Trimming cost V 6 bases and J 5 bases; bases outside gene matches: 5. The V gene's germline CDR1 is SGHDT and CDR2 YYEEEE.

This clonotype has more than one count but fewer than ten. The chain has TRBV13 and TRBJ2-5; the match to TRBD2 covers 14 bases. From germline, CDR1 is PRHDT and CDR2 FYEKMQ (reference sequence). Trimming cost V 5 bases and J 4 bases; bases outside gene matches: 6. The CDR3 runs 16 residues. CDR3 sequence: CASSQGLAGVGETQYF. As DNA, the CDR3 is TGTGCCAGCAGCCAGGGACTAGCGGGAGTAGGAGAGACCCAGTACTTC.

The rearrangement uses TRBV6-2 or TRBV6-3 and TRBJ1-4; 11 bases agree with TRBD1. The trim removed 0 bases at V and 8 bases at J, leaving 5 bases unmatched. This CDR3 comprises 16 residues. Germline CDR1 reads MNHEY; CDR2 reads SVGEGT. DNA of the CDR3: TGTGCCAGCAGTTACTCGATGGGACAGGGGGACGAAAAACTGTTTTTT. It specifies CASSYSMGQGDEKLFF.

There are many counts of this clonotype. The gene calls are TRBV28 and TRBJ1-1, with a weak D call TRBD1 (5 bases). The germline V gene has CDR1 MDHEN and CDR2 SYDVKM. The CDR3 loop spans 15 amino acids. The V end was cut by 5 bases, the J end by 1 base, with 14 bases between. CDR3 in amino acids: CASSAIGTSNTEAFF. CDR3 in DNA: TGTGCCAGCAGTGCCATCGGGACCTCGAACACTGAAGCTTTCTTT.

As for this clonotype: Just one base apart from a much larger clone, this may be a read error. The chain has TRBV6-1 and TRBJ2-1, with D possibly TRBD2 on 5 matching bases. CDR3 length equals 15 residues. Germline V gene sequence: CDR1 MNHNS, CDR2 SASEGT. V dropped 5 bases and J dropped 7 bases, with 18 bases sitting between them. CDR3 nucleotides: TGTGCCAGCAGTCCCTGGGAGAGCTCGGGAAATGAGCAGTTCTTC. It specifies CASSPWESSGNEQFF.